The clone carrying this T cell receptor beta chain appeared many times. What it binds is unknown. Clonotype quantities came from unique molecular identifier barcode counts. TCRdb passed the 5' RACE reads through MiXCR, listing each CDR3 protein once. The repertoire holds about 20,000 distinct CDR3 sequences, with around 2% as singletons. The data derive from a study of beta chain bispecific antibodies for T cell cancers. The CDR3 length is 15 residues. V dropped 7 bases and J dropped 0 bases, with 13 bases sitting between them. Looked up from germline, CDR1 is MNHEY and CDR2 is SVGAGI. Study-wide points: Normal T cells contributed less of the targeted TRBV signal than the leukemia cells did. Anti-TRBV12 exposure, compared with anti-CD19, reduced the TRBV12-3 proportion of TRBV signal by 98.9%.

Expansion lasted approximately 3 days, with either anti-CD3 antibody OKT3 or CD3/CD28 beads. This sample: Jurkat plus normal T cells with anti-TRBV12 bispecific. The sequences come from healthy donor T cells cultured with leukemia cells, collected from a culture containing a bispecific antibody targeting TCR Vbeta12. The TCR was taken from a human donor in good health. Some clones in this sample may be carry-over from other donors' samples. J is TRBJ1-3 and V is TRBV6-5; no firm D call. This chain's CDR3 is CASTSSPNSGNTIYF. CDR3 nucleotide sequence: TGTGCCAGCACCTCTTCCCCGAACTCTGGAAACACCATATATTTT.